Below, 20 T cell receptor beta chains from the same sample are listed, as sequenced in a study of vaccination effects on CD4 cells after COVID-19. The repertoire was sequenced with immunoSEQ multiplex PCR; TCRdb's copy has only in-frame clones and lacks some. This sample has approximately 54,000 clones, with over 75% found just once. Expansion with viral peptide pools was applied to antigen-specific CD4+ T cells by the ViraFEST assay prior to sequencing. After around nine days in culture, the CD4+ T cells were isolated. These TCRs are of unknown antigen specificity. Sequenced material: CD4+ T cells from PBMCs cultured with HCoV-229E spike peptides, taken before COVID-19 vaccination. Receptors were obtained from a human donor who received a COVID-19 vaccine.

This clone was observed a few times. The V gene is TRBV3-1 (or the pseudogene TRBV3-2), the J gene TRBJ2-1; 7 bases agree with TRBD2. From germline, CDR1 is LGHDT and CDR2 YNNKEL (reference sequence). J gave up 2 bases and V 4 bases, and 8 bases lay outside the gene matches. The CDR3 spans 16 residues. DNA for the CDR3: TGTGCCAGCAGCCGCTCCGGGACTACCGCCTACAATGAGCAGTTCTTC. Protein sequence: CASSRSGTTAYNEQFF.

This clone was counted a single time. The V call is TRBV9, the J call TRBJ2-6; D is undetermined. V dropped 2 bases and J dropped 1 base, with 7 bases sitting between them. The CDR3 contains 15 residues. Germline values: CDR1 SGDLS, CDR2 YYNGEE. The CDR3, as DNA: TGTGCCAGCAGCGTTATAGTTTCTGGGGCCAACGTCCTGACTTTC. Amino acids: CASSVIVSGANVLTF.

Only a few counts were recorded for this clone. CDR3 residues: CASTLTRQPLSEAFF. CDR3 in DNA: TGTGCCAGCACTCTGACCAGACAGCCTCTCTCTGAAGCTTTCTTT. This chain joins TRBV6-5 and TRBJ1-1; TRBD1 might be the D (5 bases). Trimming shortened V by 7 bases and J by 6 bases, and 21 bases separated the two germline ends. This CDR3 is 15 amino acids long. The germline CDR1 and CDR2 sequences are MNHEY and SVGAGI.

The chain couples TRBV4-3 to TRBJ1-1; perhaps TRBD1 as D (6 bases). The CDR3 runs 17 residues. Germline-derived CDR1 and CDR2 are LGHNA and YSLEER. V gave up 0 bases and J gave up 7 bases, with 21 bases separating them. CDR3 sequence reads: CASSQDLGGLPRVEAFF. CDR3 coding DNA: TGCGCCAGCAGCCAAGATCTAGGGGGGTTACCGCGGGTTGAAGCTTTCTTT.

The gene calls are TRBV7-2 and TRBJ1-5; D gene uncertain. The length of the CDR3 is 15 residues. V was shortened by 4 bases and J by 0 bases, with 10 bases between the two germline ends. CDR1 and CDR2 (germline): SGHTA, FQGNSA. In DNA, the CDR3 is TGTGCCAGCAGCTACCTGGGATATAGCAATCAGCCCCAGCATTTT. Translated: CASSYLGYSNQPQHF.

The V gene is TRBV7-9, the J gene TRBJ2-3; D is unclear. The CDR3 length is 13 residues. Trimming left V 4 bases short and J 3 bases short, with 8 bases between. The germline gives CDR1 SEHNR, CDR2 FQNEAQ (reference sequence). The CDR3 protein is CASSYVGTDTQYF. CDR3 nucleotides: TGTGCCAGCAGCTACGTTGGTACAGATACGCAGTATTTT.

The gene calls are TRBV5-5 and TRBJ1-6; unclear D gene. Germline V gene data show CDR1 as SGHKS and CDR2 as YYEKEE (reference sequence). Deletions cut 0 bases from V and 7 bases from J, with 8 bases between. This CDR3 comprises 14 residues. The CDR3, as DNA: TGTGCCAGCAGCTTGGACAGAGTCAATTCACCCCTCCACTTT. It yields the protein CASSLDRVNSPLHF.

This chain links TRBV6-5 with TRBJ1-4; D unclear. Deletions cut 7 bases from V and 1 base from J, with 13 bases between. Germline loops: CDR1 MNHEY, CDR2 SVGAGI. The CDR3 contains 15 residues. Here the CDR3 reads CASTANGLTNEKLFF. In nucleotides, the CDR3 is TGTGCCAGCACCGCGAACGGGTTAACTAATGAAAAACTGTTTTTT.

This clone was recorded once. The chain recombines TRBV6-2 or TRBV6-3 with TRBJ1-1; 7 positions match TRBD1. The CDR3 has 14 amino acids. V shed 2 bases, J shed 5 bases, and the junction held 5 bases outside the gene matches. CDR1 and CDR2 (germline): MNHEY, SVGEGT. The CDR3 loop reads CASSYTGARTEAFF. Written as DNA, the CDR3 is TGTGCCAGCAGTTACACAGGGGCAAGAACTGAAGCTTTCTTT.

The J gene is TRBJ2-3, the V gene TRBV24-1; D is unresolved. Germline V gives CDR1 KGHDR, CDR2 SFDVKD. The CDR3 totals 14 residues. V lost 0 bases and J lost 2, with 5 bases in between. In DNA form, the CDR3 reads TGTGCCACCAGTGATTTGAGGGCCACAGATACGCAGTATTTT. Protein: CATSDLRATDTQYF.

V is TRBV19 and J is TRBJ2-1, with 7 bases fitting TRBD1. From germline, CDR1 is LNHDA and CDR2 SQIVND (reference sequence). The J segment lost 6 bases and the V segment lost 7 bases, leaving 6 bases of the junction unmatched. The CDR3 sequence is 13 residues long. CDR3 in amino acids: CASKVGQLNEQFF. The CDR3 coding sequence is TGTGCCAGTAAGGTGGGACAGCTCAATGAGCAGTTCTTC.

The V and J genes are TRBV6-5 and TRBJ2-7; 7 bases fit TRBD1. V lost 5 bases, J lost 3 bases, and 4 bases stayed unmatched. Germline loops: CDR1 MNHEY, CDR2 SVGAGI. The CDR3 contains 13 residues. CDR3 residues: CASSNRGSYEQYV. The CDR3 DNA reads TGTGCCAGCAGTAACAGGGGTAGCTACGAGCAGTACGTC.

This clone was counted a few times. The V and J genes are TRBV5-1 and TRBJ1-6; unclear D gene. Germline CDR1 is SGHRS and CDR2 is YFSETQ. Between the trimmed V and J ends, which lost 0 bases and 9 bases, there was a span of 13 bases. The CDR3 totals 15 residues. This chain's CDR3 is CASSLELEDSSPLHF. The CDR3 DNA reads as TGCGCCAGCAGCTTGGAATTGGAGGACTCTTCACCCCTCCACTTT.

The V and J genes are TRBV28 and TRBJ1-1; no definite D call. V lost 2 bases and J lost 0, with 13 bases in between. Germline loops: CDR1 MDHEN, CDR2 SYDVKM. This CDR3 spans 16 amino acids. The CDR3 is CASSLGKARLNTEAFF. DNA for the CDR3: TGTGCCAGCAGTTTAGGTAAGGCCAGACTGAACACTGAAGCTTTCTTT.

This clone appeared a single time. The chain combines TRBV5-1 with TRBJ2-7, with a possible D match to TRBD2 (6 bases). The CDR3 totals 13 residues. V shed 0 bases and J shed 3 bases, with 7 bases lying between them. The V gene's germline CDR1 is SGHRS and CDR2 YFSETQ. The DNA of the CDR3 is TGCGCCAGCAGCTTGGTGGGGGGCTACGAGCAGTACGTC. Its protein is CASSLVGGYEQYV.

This rearrangement joins TRBV7-2 to TRBJ2-1; D tentatively reads TRBD1 or TRBD2 (6 bases each). Looked up from germline, CDR1 is SGHTA and CDR2 is FQGNSA. Deletions cut 0 bases from V and 2 bases from J, with 14 bases between. This CDR3 region has 17 residues. The CDR3 reads CASSLARGHPPYNEQFF. Here the CDR3 DNA reads TGTGCCAGCAGCTTAGCGCGGGGACACCCCCCCTACAATGAGCAGTTCTTC.

The chain is built from TRBV7-2 and TRBJ2-7; 8 bases are a match to TRBD1. The germline V gene encodes CDR1 SGHTA and CDR2 FQGNSA. The V gene end was trimmed by 3 bases and the J gene end by 4 bases; junction bases not matched to a gene: 8. The CDR3 covers 15 residues. Written as DNA, the CDR3 is TGTGCCAGCAGCTTGAAAGGACAGGGTCTTTACGAGCAGTACGTC. Translating gives CASSLKGQGLYEQYV.

This chain uses TRBV24-1 with TRBJ1-5; TRBD1 matches at 11 bases. The CDR3 runs to 16 residues. Unmatched junction bases numbered 7, after V lost 4 bases and J lost 6 bases. From germline, CDR1 is KGHDR and CDR2 SFDVKD. CDR3 loop: CATSDPGQGAGQPQHF. The CDR3 nucleotides are TGTGCCACCAGTGACCCAGGACAGGGGGCTGGTCAGCCCCAGCATTTT.

The genes are TRBV29-1 and TRBJ1-5; D possibly corresponds to TRBD1 (5 bases). The CDR3 has 12 residues. Deletions cut 5 bases from V and 1 base from J, with 6 bases between. CDR1 is SQVTM, CDR2 ANQGSEA, per germline. CDR3 amino acids: CSVRDSNQPQHF. Here the CDR3 DNA reads TGCAGCGTTCGGGACAGCAATCAGCCCCAGCATTTT.

This clone was seen more than once but under ten times. This chain joins TRBV24-1 and TRBJ1-2; no definite D call. Germline V gene lookup returns CDR1 KGHDR and CDR2 SFDVKD. The CDR3 has 13 amino acids. V was cut by 6 bases and J by 1 base, with 8 bases left in between. CDR3 sequence (DNA): TGTGCCACCAGTCAGAACAATAACTATGGCTACACCTTC. Its protein product is CATSQNNNYGYTF.